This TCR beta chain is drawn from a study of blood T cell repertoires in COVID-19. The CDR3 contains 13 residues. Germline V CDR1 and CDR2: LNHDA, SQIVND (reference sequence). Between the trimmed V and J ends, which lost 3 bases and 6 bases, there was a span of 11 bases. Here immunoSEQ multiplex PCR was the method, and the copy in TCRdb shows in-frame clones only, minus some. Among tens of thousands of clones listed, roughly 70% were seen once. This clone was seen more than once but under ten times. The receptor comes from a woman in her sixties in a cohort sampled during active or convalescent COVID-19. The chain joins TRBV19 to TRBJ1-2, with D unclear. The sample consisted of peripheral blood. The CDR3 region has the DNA TGTGCCAGTAGTATTGGGCATCTCCATGGCTACACCTTC. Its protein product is CASSIGHLHGYTF.